This T cell receptor beta chain came from a study of blood T cell repertoires in COVID-19. Study as a whole: T cells, B-cell-depleted T cells, or PBMCs supplied cDNA or gDNA.

This table comes from immunoSEQ multiplex PCR, and its TCRdb copy is limited to in-frame clones, with some not included. The top ten clones hold under 15% of a sample with approximately 190,000 clones, around 80% of them seen once. J was trimmed by 5 bases and V by 5 bases; bases with no gene match: 7. The CDR3 runs 15 residues. The germline CDR1 and CDR2 sequences are SEHNR and FQNEAQ (reference sequence). The sequence came from a man younger than 45 with active or convalescent COVID-19. The chain combines TRBV7-9 with TRBJ1-1, with 11 nucleotides matching TRBD1. Sequenced material: peripheral blood. CDR3 nucleotides: TGTGCCAGCAGCCCCTGGACAGGGGGCCGGACTGAAGCTTTCTTT. As protein: CASSPWTGGRTEAFF.